This TCR beta chain appears in the sequencing data of a study of OX40 agonist ivuxolimab in advanced cancers. This CDR3 has 14 amino acids. V shed 3 bases and J shed 1 base, with 9 bases lying between them. Germline loops: CDR1 MDHEN, CDR2 SYDVKM. Libraries were prepared by immunoSEQ multiplex PCR; TCRdb keeps only in-frame clonotypes and omits some of them. The table includes fewer than 20,000 clones, roughly 78% detected once. The sample here was CD4+ or CD8+ T cells sorted from blood, taken in a trial of the OX40 agonist ivuxolimab. The clonotype comes from an adult with an advanced solid tumor such as melanoma, head and neck, liver or kidney cancer. J is TRBJ1-1 and V is TRBV28; D gene unclear. CDR3 DNA sequence: TGTGCCAGCAGTTTCGGTAACAGGAACACTGAAGCTTTCTTT. This sequence encodes CASSFGNRNTEAFF. The complete variable domain, with remaining parts taken from reference TRBV28 and TRBJ1-1, reads DVKVTQSSRYLVKRTGEKVFLECVQDMDHENMFWYRQDPGLGLRLIYFSYDVKMKEKGDIPEGYSVSREKKERFSLILESASTNQTSMYLCASSFGNRNTEAFFGQGTRLTVV.